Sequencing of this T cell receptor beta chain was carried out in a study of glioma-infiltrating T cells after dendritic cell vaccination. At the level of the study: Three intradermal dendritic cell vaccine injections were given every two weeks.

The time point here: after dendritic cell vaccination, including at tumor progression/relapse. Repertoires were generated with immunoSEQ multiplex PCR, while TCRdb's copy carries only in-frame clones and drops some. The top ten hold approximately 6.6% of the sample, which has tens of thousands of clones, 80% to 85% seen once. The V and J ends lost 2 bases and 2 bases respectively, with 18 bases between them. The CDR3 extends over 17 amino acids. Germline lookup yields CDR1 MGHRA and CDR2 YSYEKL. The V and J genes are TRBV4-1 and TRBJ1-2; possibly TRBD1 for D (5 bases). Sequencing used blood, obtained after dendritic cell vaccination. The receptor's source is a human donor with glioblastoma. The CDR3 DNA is TGCGCCAGCAGCCAACCCCTGGGACTCGGGCACAACTATGGCTACACCTTC. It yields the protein CASSQPLGLGHNYGYTF.